These T cell receptor beta chains were read from a single sample in a study of blood T cell repertoires in COVID-19. The data were produced by immunoSEQ multiplex PCR, yet TCRdb's version contains in-frame clones alone and is incomplete. The table includes around 26,000 clones, around 82% detected once. The sequenced sample consisted of peripheral blood. All receptors come from an elderly man with active or convalescent COVID-19. Both conserved end residues are part of each CDR3. D genes are given only for firm matches. Clone size is not always given. Where it is, it says once, few, many or a class for expanded clones.

D,V,size,J,DNA,CDR3
TRBD1,TRBV25-1,-,TRBJ1-1,TGTGCCAGCAGTGAGGGTTTGACAGGGCTCGGAGCTTTCTTT,CASSEGLTGLGAFF
-,TRBV10-3,once,TRBJ1-1,TGTGCCATCAGTGAGTCGGTACAGGTTGGTGAAGCTTTCTTT,CAISESVQVGEAFF
-,TRBV19,few,TRBJ2-2,TGTGCCAGTAGTCTCGCCGGGACACATAACACCGGGGAGCTGTTTTTT,CASSLAGTHNTGELFF
TRBD2,TRBV28,once,TRBJ2-5,TGTGCCAGCAGCAGTCGGAGCGGGAGGGTCGACGAGACCCAGTACTTC,CASSSRSGRVDETQYF
-,TRBV28,-,TRBJ2-5,TGTGCCAGCAGTTCCTCCGGGATAACAAAAGAGACCCAGTACTTC,CASSSSGITKETQYF
TRBD2,TRBV7-2,once,TRBJ2-3,TGTGCCAGCAGCTTACAGCGGGGGACCACAGATACGCAGTATTTT,CASSLQRGTTDTQYF
TRBD2,TRBV16,-,TRBJ2-7,TGTGCCAGCAGCCCAGCGGGAGGGCCTTACGAGCAGTACTTC,CASSPAGGPYEQYF
-,TRBV6-1,-,TRBJ1-2,TGTGCCAGCAGTGAAGCGGGCAGGGATGGCTACACCTTC,CASSEAGRDGYTF
-,TRBV3-1/TRBV3-2,few,TRBJ2-4,TGTGCCAGCAGCCAAGCGGGAGCCAAAAACATTCAGTACTTC,CASSQAGAKNIQYF
TRBD1,TRBV2,-,TRBJ1-5,TGTGCCAGCAGGCGGGACAGGGGGAACAATCAGCCCCAGCATTTT,CASRRDRGNNQPQHF
-,TRBV5-4,once,TRBJ2-3,TGTGCCAGCAGCTCGGGGGACAGCCGGGGCACAGATACGCAGTATTTT,CASSSGDSRGTDTQYF
-,TRBV29-1,-,TRBJ2-1,TGCAGCACCCGACAGATCTCCTACAATGAGCAGTTCTTC,CSTRQISYNEQFF
TRBD1,TRBV7-9,-,TRBJ2-2,TGTGCCAGCAGCTTAGCGACAGGGACCACCGGGGAGCTGTTTTTT,CASSLATGTTGELFF
TRBD1,TRBV27,once,TRBJ2-7,TGTGCCAGCAGTTTATACCCTTGGACAGGGCACGAGCAGTACTTC,CASSLYPWTGHEQYF
-,TRBV11-2,-,TRBJ2-3,TGTGCCAGCAGCTTATCAGCGTTCCGGGGAGATACGCAGTATTTT,CASSLSAFRGDTQYF
TRBD2,TRBV2,-,TRBJ2-1,TGTGCCAGCAGACCAACTAGCGGGAGACAGTTCTTC,CASRPTSGRQFF
TRBD1,TRBV5-5,-,TRBJ1-1,TGTGCCAGCAGCAAGGGACAGGGGGGAACTGAAGCTTTCTTT,CASSKGQGGTEAFF
-,TRBV2,-,TRBJ2-2,TGTGCCAGCAGCTCTGAAGGGGCAGAGCCAACCGGGGAGCTGTTTTTT,CASSSEGAEPTGELFF
-,TRBV9,-,TRBJ2-2,TGTGCCAGCAGCCCCTGGTTGCGGGAGAACACCGGGGAGCTGTTTTTT,CASSPWLRENTGELFF
-,TRBV12-3/TRBV12-4,-,TRBJ2-1,TGTGCCAGCAGCTTGACAGGAGAGCAGTTCTTC,CASSLTGEQFF
-,TRBV6-5,-,TRBJ1-1,TGTGCCAGCAGTTCCCCGACATTGTTGAGCACTGAAGCTTTCTTT,CASSSPTLLSTEAFF
-,TRBV6-4,-,TRBJ2-7,TGTGCCAGCAGTGCAACAGGTGCCAGCGAGCAGTACTTC,CASSATGASEQYF
-,TRBV9,-,TRBJ2-3,TGTGCCAGCAACCGACTACTTGGCGCCGCAAGCACAGATACGCAGTATTTT,CASNRLLGAASTDTQYF
TRBD2,TRBV19,once,TRBJ2-5,TGTGCCAGTAGTCGACTAGCGGAGGGGGAGACCCAGTACTTC,CASSRLAEGETQYF
TRBD2,TRBV5-1,-,TRBJ2-7,TGCGCCAGCACCAGGGGGGGGACTAGCGCACACTACGAGCAGTACTTC,CASTRGGTSAHYEQYF
TRBD1,TRBV2,few,TRBJ1-5,TGTGCCAGCGGCCCGACAGGGGACAATCAGCCCCAGCATTTT,CASGPTGDNQPQHF
-,TRBV6-1,once,TRBJ2-2,TGTGCCAGCAGTGACAGGGGCATTATCACCGGGGAGCTGTTTTTT,CASSDRGIITGELFF
TRBD1,TRBV6-1,-,TRBJ2-1,TGTGCCAGCAGTGAGCTGGACAGGTACAATGAGCAGTTCTTC,CASSELDRYNEQFF
-,TRBV5-4,-,TRBJ1-1,TGTGCCAGCAGCTTGGATATGGGGGGAAGAGCTGAAGCTTTCTTT,CASSLDMGGRAEAFF
-,TRBV6-5,-,TRBJ1-1,TGTGCCAGCAGTTATGAGGGGAACACTGAAGCTTTCTTT,CASSYEGNTEAFF
TRBD1,TRBV3-1/TRBV3-2,-,TRBJ2-7,TGTGCCAGCAGGAGCCAGGGGGCTCGAGAGCAGTACTTC,CASRSQGAREQYF
-,TRBV20-1,-,TRBJ2-5,TGCAGTGCTACTAGGCGAGAGACCCAGTACTTC,CSATRRETQYF
-,TRBV6-5,-,TRBJ1-4,TGTGCCAGCAGTTACAGGGCGGGCATAGGGGAAAAACTGTTTTTT,CASSYRAGIGEKLFF
TRBD1,TRBV28,-,TRBJ1-2,TGTGCCAGCAGGGAAGGGACAGTCTATGGCTACACCTTC,CASREGTVYGYTF
-,TRBV2,-,TRBJ2-7,TGTGCCAGCAAGTACAGCCACGAGCAGTACTTC,CASKYSHEQYF
TRBD2,TRBV2,-,TRBJ2-3,TGTGCCAGCAGCGAAGGACTAGCGGGAGTGGGAACAGATACGCAGTATTTT,CASSEGLAGVGTDTQYF
-,TRBV11-2,once,TRBJ1-1,TGTGCCAGCAGCCCGGAGGGAAACACTGAAGCTTTCTTT,CASSPEGNTEAFF
-,TRBV12-5,-,TRBJ2-3,TGTGCTAGTGGTTTGGTATCGAACGGGGATACGCAGTATTTT,CASGLVSNGDTQYF
-,TRBV6-6,-,TRBJ2-7,TGTGCCAGCAGTGGAGGTGGGTACGAGCAGTACTTC,CASSGGGYEQYF
-,TRBV4-2,once,TRBJ1-2,TGTGCCAGCATCGGGGAAGAGGGCTATGGCTACACCTTC,CASIGEEGYGYTF
-,TRBV28,-,TRBJ2-7,TGTGCCAGCAGTGCGAGTAGCGGTAGCTCCTACGAGCAGTACTTC,CASSASSGSSYEQYF